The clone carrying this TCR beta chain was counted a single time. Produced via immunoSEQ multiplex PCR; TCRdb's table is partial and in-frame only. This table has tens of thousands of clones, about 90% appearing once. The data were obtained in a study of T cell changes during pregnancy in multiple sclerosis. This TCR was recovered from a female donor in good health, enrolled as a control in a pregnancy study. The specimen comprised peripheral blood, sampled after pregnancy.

CDR3 amino acids: CASTGSTSGKNGELFF. For the CDR3, the DNA is TGTGCCAGCACAGGTTCAACTAGCGGGAAGAACGGGGAGCTGTTTTTT. This chain links TRBV2 with TRBJ2-2, with 10 bases identical to TRBD2. V was pared by 7 bases and J by 7 bases, with 12 bases of the junction left unmatched. CDR1 is SNHLY, CDR2 FYNNEI, per germline. The CDR3 loop spans 16 amino acids.